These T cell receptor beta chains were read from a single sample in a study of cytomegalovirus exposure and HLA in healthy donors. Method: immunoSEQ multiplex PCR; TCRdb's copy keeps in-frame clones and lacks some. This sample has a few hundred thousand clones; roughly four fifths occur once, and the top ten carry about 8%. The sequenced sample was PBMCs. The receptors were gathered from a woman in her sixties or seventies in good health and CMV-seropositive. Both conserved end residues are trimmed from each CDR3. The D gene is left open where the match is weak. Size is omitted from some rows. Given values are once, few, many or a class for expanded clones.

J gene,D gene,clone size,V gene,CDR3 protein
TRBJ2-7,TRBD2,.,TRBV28,ASSPGTSGSREQY
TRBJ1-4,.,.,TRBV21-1,ASSKSLVPQGTNEKLF
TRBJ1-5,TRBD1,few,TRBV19,ATADREGNQPQH
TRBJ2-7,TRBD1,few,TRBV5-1,ASSLVQGSEQY
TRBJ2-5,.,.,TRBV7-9,ASSSTGLQETQY
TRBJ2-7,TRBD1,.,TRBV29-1,SVQHGTASYEQY
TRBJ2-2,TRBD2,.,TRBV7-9,ASSTGTRRTGELF
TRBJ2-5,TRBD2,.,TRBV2,ASKTSGHQETQY
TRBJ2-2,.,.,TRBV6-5,ASRTKNTGELF
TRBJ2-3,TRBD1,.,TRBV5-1,ASSLVQGGSTDTQY
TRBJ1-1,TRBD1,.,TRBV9,ASSVGGTGENTEAF
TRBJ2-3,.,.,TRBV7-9,ASSPQGSPDTQY
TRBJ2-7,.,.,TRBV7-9,SSSAGEQY
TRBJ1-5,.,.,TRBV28,ASSLEGKPQH